The sequence of this TCR beta chain was determined in a study of T-cell memory formation after mild COVID-19 (dated by TCRdb to the early 2020s). For the wider study: TCR sequence clusters from the two donors were largely donor specific. T-cell clones expanding and contracting after mild COVID-19 in two donors were tracked by longitudinal TCRalpha and TCRbeta repertoire sequencing. Two young, previously healthy adult volunteers, one female and one male, were included in the cohort.

Broad study findings and their caveats: The second-wave clones that peaked on day 37 were not confirmed to be SARS-CoV-2 specific. Balanced CD4/CD8 phenotypes were observed for clones contracting from day 15 to 85, whereas a bias towards CD4+ was observed for a second wave of clones expanding from day 15 to 37. Some responding clones were detected in pre-infection memory, which suggested that pre-existing cross-reactive memory T cells had joined the SARS-CoV-2 response. Only two mild cases were covered in the study, and larger cohorts including severe cases with pre-infection samples were considered necessary. Contracting CD4+ clones turned up mainly in the CM and EM memory subsets, whereas EMRA was where CD8+ clones were enriched.

A word on this clonotype: Its antigen remains undetermined. The record has no base qualities; no much larger clone is one base away.

Ficoll-Paque density gradient centrifugation was used to isolate PBMCs. The CDR3 has 15 amino acids, counting the end cysteine and phenylalanine. Only the CDR3 region is kept as DNA, spanning 45 bases read in frame from base 1. The germline V gene encodes CDR1 MNHEY and CDR2 SVGEGT. V and J lose 4 bases and 2 bases, and a span of 14 bases separates them. Sequenced using an Illumina NovaSeq 6000. TCRalpha and TCRbeta cDNA libraries were constructed by 5'RACE with constant-segment primers, with sample barcodes and unique molecular identifiers being introduced. Trizol reagent was used to extract RNA from every sample. The libraries were amplified in two PCR steps, and the second step added a second sample barcode and Illumina TruSeq adapters. Libraries were sequenced on an Illumina NovaSeq with 2 x 150 bp paired-end reads. Concerning the study's data processing: With migec v1.2.7, reads were demultiplexed and then collapsed into UMI-guided consensus sequences. Using mixcr v2.1.11, UMI consensuses were aligned to TRA and TRB V and J templates and then assembled into clonotypes. A clonotype was counted as expanded or contracted only if both edgeR and NoisET called the change significant, with noise models trained on biological replicates. For edgeR calls, a false discovery rate-adjusted p below 0.01 and a log2 fold-change threshold of 1 were applied. As an exploratory analysis of dynamics, max-normalized trajectories of the 1000 most abundant clonotypes were examined by PCA with hierarchical clustering. The CD4 or CD8 phenotype of responding clones was assigned using the separately sequenced CD4+ and CD8+ repertoires. TCRdb reprocessed the public reads (quality trimming at Q25 with fastp, clone calling with MiXCR) and kept in-frame beta chains. Identical CDR3 protein sequences are pooled into one entry, listed with their most common genes and DNA. These V and J calls rely on TCRdb rather than the paper's analysis. In all, the sample holds fewer than 400,000 distinct CDR3 sequences, and approximately 15% of those were seen once. 20% to 25% of the sample belongs to the ten largest clones.

The rearranged segments are TRBV6-2 or TRBV6-3 and TRBJ1-1; the D segment cannot be called with confidence. Specimen: PBMCs or a T cell subset sorted from them (not recorded which). The receptor's source is a young man who had mild COVID-19 (a few samples of this study predate the infection). The sample titles of this study are shuffled in the database, so cell type and time point are left out; the donor was told from shared clones. The CDR3 protein sequence reads: CASSSPGRLNTEAFF. The base sequence is TGTGCCAGCAGTTCTCCCGGCAGGCTCAACACTGAAGCTTTCTTT.